Presented here are 9 T cell receptor beta chains from one specimen sequenced in a study of blood T cell repertoires in COVID-19. Measured with immunoSEQ multiplex PCR; TCRdb has only the in-frame clones, and not every one. The sample records roughly 190,000 clones, under 90% being singletons. Sequenced sample: peripheral blood. These receptors all stem from a man aged 30 to 39 with active or convalescent COVID-19.

This clone was observed a handful of times. The chain is built from TRBV6-5 and TRBJ2-1; tentatively, D is TRBD1 (6 bases). The CDR3 sequence is 14 residues long. Germline assignment: CDR1 MNHEY and CDR2 SVGAGI. The V and J ends lost 4 bases and 3 bases respectively, with 10 bases between them. The CDR3 protein is CASSSGVGYNEQFF. The CDR3 DNA reads as TGTGCCAGCAGTTCAGGGGTGGGCTACAATGAGCAGTTCTTC.

In this sample, this clone turned up a few times. The CDR3: CASSLSTGNEQYF. CDR3 bases: TGTGCCAGCAGCCTCTCGACAGGGAACGAGCAGTACTTC. This sequence joins TRBV7-2 and TRBJ2-7; TRBD1 aligns across 7 bases. CDR1 is SGHTA and CDR2 is FQGNSA in the germline V gene. V dropped 5 bases and J dropped 5; count of bases not matched to a gene: 6. This CDR3 has 13 residues. The full variable domain, its missing parts supplied by reference TRBV7-2 and TRBJ2-7, is GAGVSQSPSNKVTEKGKDVELRCDPISGHTALYWYRQSLGQGLEFLIYFQGNSAPDKSGLPSDRFSAERTGGSVSTLTIQRTQQEDSAVYLCASSLSTGNEQYFGPGTRLTVT.

This clone has a handful of counts. The chain has TRBV6-5 and TRBJ1-2, with 8 bases lining up with TRBD1. In germline, CDR1 is MNHEY, CDR2 SVGAGI. The J segment lost 5 bases and the V segment lost 6 bases, leaving 5 bases of the junction unmatched. This CDR3 has 13 amino acids. The CDR3 bases are TGTGCCAGCAGGGTTGGACAGGGTTATGGCTACACCTTC. It specifies CASRVGQGYGYTF.

The chain has TRBV28 and TRBJ1-2; D is possibly TRBD1 (5 bases). The CDR3 consists of 12 residues. Germline-derived CDR1 and CDR2 are MDHEN and SYDVKM. V was trimmed by 6 bases and J by 7 bases, leaving 12 bases between them. The CDR3, as DNA: TGTGCCAGCAGCCAGGGTTCCAGTGGCTACACCTTC. Amino acids: CASSQGSSGYTF.

The rearrangement uses TRBV19 and TRBJ1-2, with TRBD1 matching 9 bases. Germline lookup yields CDR1 LNHDA and CDR2 SQIVND (reference sequence). Germline trimming cut 5 bases from V and 4 bases from J; bases unmatched to any gene: 8. There are 15 residues in the CDR3. CDR3 residues: CASSEPGQGVYGYTF. In DNA form, the CDR3 reads TGTGCCAGTAGTGAACCGGGACAGGGCGTCTATGGCTACACCTTC.

The rearrangement links TRBV4-1 to TRBJ1-1; 10 nucleotides match TRBD1. Germline CDR1 reads MGHRA; CDR2 reads YSYEKL. The ends lost 1 base at V and 4 bases at J; junction bases unmatched: 3. The CDR3 length is 15 residues. CDR3 loop: CASSQVGTGATEAFF. The CDR3 DNA follows: TGCGCCAGCAGCCAAGTGGGGACAGGGGCCACTGAAGCTTTCTTT.

The table lists this clone with a few counts. The V call is TRBV2, the J call TRBJ1-5; D ambiguous. From germline, CDR1 is SNHLY and CDR2 FYNNEI. V was shortened by 3 bases and J by 3 bases, with 9 bases between the two germline ends. CDR3 length: 14 amino acids. Written as DNA, the CDR3 is TGTGCCAGCAGTGATGCAGGCTACAATCAGCCCCAGCATTTT. Protein product: CASSDAGYNQPQHF.

V gene TRBV5-1 combines with J gene TRBJ2-2; the match to TRBD2 covers 7 bases. From germline, CDR1 is SGHRS and CDR2 YFSETQ. With 2 bases clipped from V and 3 bases from J, the junction kept 1 base outside the gene matches. This CDR3 spans 14 amino acids. CDR3 sequence: CASSFGGDTGELFF. The CDR3 DNA sequence: TGCGCCAGCAGCTTTGGGGGGGACACCGGGGAGCTGTTTTTT.

The rearrangement joins TRBV28 to TRBJ2-1; TRBD1 aligns across 12 bases. This CDR3 region has 15 residues. V dropped 6 bases and J dropped 6; count of bases not matched to a gene: 6. Germline CDR1 MDHEN, CDR2 SYDVKM. CDR3 sequence (DNA): TGTGCCAGCAGACCGGGACAGGGGGCAAGCAATGAGCAGTTCTTC. Amino acids: CASRPGQGASNEQFF.